Presented here are 31 T cell receptor beta chains from one specimen sequenced in a study of identical twins. TCRdb reprocessed the 5' RACE reads with MiXCR, giving one entry per CDR3 protein. Of about 920,000 distinct CDR3 sequences listed, roughly 12% are singletons. These data were also reused for a study on yellow fever vaccine responses in identical twins.

The sequencing input was PBMCs. The origin of the receptors is a woman younger than 30 in good health.

This clonotype was counted between two and nine times. The chain is built from TRBV20-1 and TRBJ1-2, with TRBD1 matching over 10 bases. This CDR3 contains 17 residues. Germline CDR1 is DFQATT and CDR2 is SNEGSKA (reference sequence). V shed 5 bases and J 0 bases; nucleotides not matched to a gene: 12. The chain's CDR3 is CSAYRTGGSSTNYGYTF. The CDR3 region has the DNA TGCAGTGCTTATCGGACAGGGGGATCTTCCACTAACTATGGCTACACCTTC.

This clonotype has only a few counts. This chain connects TRBV28 to TRBJ1-1; D unclear. Trimming removed 8 bases at V and 1 base at J, with 14 bases between. This CDR3 has 14 amino acids. The V gene's germline CDR1 is MDHEN and CDR2 SYDVKM. The CDR3 DNA sequence: TGTGCCAGCCGGTTGTTAGGGAAGAACACTGAAGCTTTCTTT. Translating it yields CASRLLGKNTEAFF.

The CDR3 region has the DNA TGTGCCAGCAGTGAGTCTGGCACCAGGGGGGCTAGCGGACTGGCCTCGAACACCGGGGAGCTGTTTTTT. This sequence encodes CASSESGTRGASGLASNTGELFF. V and J are TRBV6-4 and TRBJ2-2; D may match TRBD1 or TRBD2 (7 bases each). CDR3 length equals 23 residues. Trimming left V 3 bases short and J 0 bases short, with 32 bases between. Germline CDR1 reads MRHNA; CDR2 reads SNTAGT.

The V gene is TRBV3-1, the J gene TRBJ2-1, with D possibly matching TRBD2 (6 bases). This CDR3 region has 14 residues. CDR1 LGHDT and CDR2 YNNKEL come from the germline V gene (reference sequence). The germline V and J ends were trimmed by 2 bases and 6 bases, with 11 bases remaining between them. The CDR3 DNA reads as TGTGCCAGCAGCCAAAAGGCCGGGGGCAATGAGCAGTTCTTC. Its translation: CASSQKAGGNEQFF.

V is TRBV11-2 and J is TRBJ2-5; D not certain. CDR1 is SGHAT and CDR2 is FQNNGV in the germline V gene. The germline V and J ends were trimmed by 1 base and 1 base, with 4 bases remaining between them. The CDR3 has 13 amino acids. CDR3 in amino acids: CASSLVLQETQYF. The CDR3 region has the DNA TGTGCCAGCAGCTTAGTACTCCAAGAGACCCAGTACTTC.

This clonotype was counted many times. The V gene is TRBV29-1, the J gene TRBJ1-2, with D maybe TRBD1 (5 bases). Germline-derived CDR1 and CDR2 are SQVTM and ANQGSEA. V was clipped by 0 bases and J by 2 bases, with 13 bases between them. The CDR3 is 15 amino acids. CDR3 DNA sequence: TGCAGCGTTGAAGAGGTTGAAAGGGACAACTATGGCTACACCTTC. Translation: CSVEEVERDNYGYTF.

This clonotype showed up many times. The chain joins TRBV2 to TRBJ1-5; no clear D gene. This CDR3 has 13 residues. V lost 7 bases to trimming and J lost 0 bases, with 7 bases between them. Germline values: CDR1 SNHLY, CDR2 FYNNEI. This CDR3 reads CASMMYSNQPQHF. The CDR3 region has the DNA TGTGCCAGCATGATGTATAGCAATCAGCCCCAGCATTTT.

This clonotype was seen more than once but under ten times. The chain uses TRBV27 and TRBJ1-1, with D possibly being TRBD1 (5 bases). The germline V and J ends were trimmed by 4 bases and 0 bases, with 12 bases remaining between them. This CDR3 has 15 residues. Germline CDR1 and CDR2: MNHEY and SMNVEV (reference sequence). DNA for the CDR3: TGTGCCAGCAGTTCAAGACAGTTTATGAACACTGAAGCTTTCTTT. Translation: CASSSRQFMNTEAFF.

There are many counts of this clonotype. The chain joins TRBV20-1 to TRBJ1-1, with unresolved D. The CDR3 is made up of 14 amino acids. Germline lookup yields CDR1 DFQATT and CDR2 SNEGSKA (reference sequence). Trimming left V 3 bases short and J 5 bases short, with 16 bases between. In nucleotides, the CDR3 is TGCAGTGCTAGCGGGTCGGGGTCGGGGACTGAAGCTTTCTTT. The encoded protein is CSASGSGSGTEAFF.

The chain employs TRBV15 and TRBJ2-5, with D tentatively TRBD1 (5 bases). V was trimmed by 0 bases and J by 7 bases, leaving 15 bases between them. From germline, CDR1 is LNHNV and CDR2 YYDKDF (reference sequence). This CDR3 is built from 15 residues. The CDR3 is CATSRDSLGRGTQYF. CDR3 sequence (DNA): TGTGCCACCAGCAGAGATTCCCTAGGAAGGGGGACCCAGTACTTC.

This clonotype appeared a few times. The rearrangement joins TRBV10-3 to TRBJ2-3; the D gene is possibly TRBD1 (7 bases). The germline V gene encodes CDR1 ENHRY and CDR2 SYGVKD. This CDR3 is 14 amino acids long. V was trimmed by 10 bases and J by 1 base, leaving 15 bases between them. CDR3 nucleotides: TGTGCCAGCGGGCAGGGGGGAGGCACAGATACGCAGTATTTT. It translates to CASGQGGGTDTQYF.

The chain recombines TRBV2 with TRBJ2-7; TRBD1 might be the D (6 bases). The CDR3 spans 13 residues. The germline V gene encodes CDR1 SNHLY and CDR2 FYNNEI. V was shortened by 8 bases and J by 2 bases, with 13 bases between the two germline ends. CDR3 in amino acids: CASDSDRAYEQYV. The CDR3 bases are TGTGCCAGCGATTCGGACAGAGCCTACGAGCAGTACGTC.

The table lists this clonotype with a few counts. The chain links TRBV6-1 to TRBJ2-3, with a tentative D call TRBD2 (5 bases). The CDR3 covers 15 residues. The germline V gene has CDR1 MNHNS and CDR2 SASEGT. V was clipped by 6 bases and J by 2 bases, with 15 bases between them. The CDR3 bases are TGTGCCAGCAGCCCACAGCGGATTACCACAGATACGCAGTATTTT. Its translation is CASSPQRITTDTQYF.

This clonotype was seen at least ten times. The V gene is TRBV7-9, the J gene TRBJ1-2, with TRBD1 as a possible D gene (5 bases). The CDR3 has 14 residues. V was pared by 7 bases and J by 2 bases, with 14 bases between. In germline, CDR1 is SEHNR, CDR2 FQNEAQ (reference sequence). The CDR3 bases are TGTGCCAGCACCCCTGGTGGGGGGAACTATGGCTACACCTTC. It encodes CASTPGGGNYGYTF.

This clonotype was found a few times. DNA for the CDR3: TGCAGTGCTAGACCCCAGGGATACGAGCAGTACTTC. Its translation: CSARPQGYEQYF. The V call is TRBV20-1, the J call TRBJ2-7; D may be TRBD1 (5 bases). Trimming shortened V by 2 bases and J by 4 bases, and 9 bases separated the two germline ends. The germline gives CDR1 DFQATT, CDR2 SNEGSKA (reference sequence). The CDR3 length is 12 residues.

This chain joins TRBV2 and TRBJ2-5; 8 nucleotides align to TRBD2. Germline V lookup: CDR1 SNHLY, CDR2 FYNNEI. This CDR3 has 15 residues. The ends lost 7 bases at V and 1 base at J; junction bases unmatched: 8. CDR3: CASNPHGTSQETQYF. The CDR3 nucleotides are TGTGCCAGCAATCCACACGGGACTAGCCAAGAGACCCAGTACTTC.

A few counts support this clonotype. The chain uses TRBV5-1 and TRBJ2-1, with D possibly being TRBD1 (6 bases). The CDR3 is made up of 15 amino acids. Trimming cost V 1 base and J 9 bases, with 17 bases left between them. Germline V gives CDR1 SGHRS, CDR2 YFSETQ. The CDR3 DNA reads TGCGCCAGCAGCTTGATACAGGGTAAGAGGAGTGAGCAGTTCTTC. It specifies CASSLIQGKRSEQFF.

The V and J genes are TRBV5-6 and TRBJ1-2; D is ambiguous. The CDR3 extends over 13 amino acids. In germline, CDR1 is SGHDT, CDR2 YYEEEE. V was cut by 0 bases and J by 6 bases, with 9 bases left in between. In DNA, the CDR3 is TGTGCCAGCAGCTTGGTGGGTGACAATGGCTACACCTTC. This sequence encodes CASSLVGDNGYTF.

The CDR3 coding sequence is TGTGCCAGCTCACCTCGATCCCCAGATAGGACTGAAGCTTTCTTT. It codes for CASSPRSPDRTEAFF. The V gene is TRBV18, the J gene TRBJ1-1; D unclear. The germline CDR1 and CDR2 sequences are KGHSH and LQKENI. CDR3 length: 15 residues. V gave up 3 bases and J gave up 5 bases, with 16 bases separating them.

The chain uses TRBV3-1 and TRBJ1-3; D is perhaps TRBD1 (5 bases). The V and J ends lost 0 bases and 6 bases respectively, with 12 bases between them. Germline V gene sequence: CDR1 LGHDT, CDR2 YNNKEL (reference sequence). The CDR3 has 15 residues. CDR3 residues: CASSQDRAGLNTIYF. The CDR3 DNA follows: TGTGCCAGCAGCCAAGATCGTGCAGGGTTAAACACCATATATTTT.

This clonotype was detected a few times. The CDR3 DNA sequence: TGCAGTGCTAGAGAGGGGGGGCTAGCGGGCTACAATGAGCAGTTCTTC. Its translation is CSAREGGLAGYNEQFF. The V call is TRBV20-1, the J call TRBJ2-1; 8 bases match TRBD2. The CDR3 loop spans 16 amino acids. V gave up 0 bases and J gave up 3 bases; unmatched junction bases: 7. Germline V gene data show CDR1 as DFQATT and CDR2 as SNEGSKA (reference sequence).

The chain is built from TRBV12-3 or TRBV12-4 and TRBJ2-2, with TRBD2 matching 8 bases. The CDR3 loop spans 15 amino acids. V shed 8 bases, J shed 6 bases, and the junction held 11 bases outside the gene matches. The CDR3 loop reads CASSPRTSTAGELFF. CDR3 in DNA: TGTGCCAGCTCCCCCCGGACTAGCACAGCCGGGGAGCTGTTTTTT.

This chain joins TRBV29-1 and TRBJ1-1; D might be TRBD1 (5 bases). This CDR3 comprises 11 residues. Germline loops: CDR1 SQVTM, CDR2 ANQGSEA. V gave up 6 bases and J gave up 7 bases, with 12 bases separating them. In DNA form, the CDR3 reads TGCAGCGTCCGGGACCGGGGTGAAGCTTTCTTT. Encoded protein: CSVRDRGEAFF. The whole variable domain, remainder taken from reference TRBV29-1 and TRBJ1-1, is SAVISQKPSRDICQRGTSLTIQCQVDSQVTMMFWYRQQPGQSLTLIATANQGSEATYESGFVIDKFPISRPNLTFSTLTVSNMSPEDSSIYLCSVRDRGEAFFGQGTRLTVV.

The genes are TRBV5-8 and TRBJ2-5; weak D call: TRBD2 (5 bases). This CDR3 region has 16 residues. The germline CDR1 and CDR2 sequences are SGHTS and YDEGEE. V lost 0 bases and J lost 5, with 17 bases in between. The chain's CDR3 is CASSLDTWIRGETQYF. The CDR3 nucleotides read TGTGCCAGCAGCTTGGACACCTGGATAAGAGGGGAGACCCAGTACTTC.

This clonotype was seen a handful of times. The chain joins TRBV20-1 to TRBJ1-1; possibly TRBD1 for D (5 bases). This CDR3 is 13 amino acids long. Germline V lookup: CDR1 DFQATT, CDR2 SNEGSKA (reference sequence). Trimming pared 5 bases from V and 2 bases from J, leaving 12 bases between. The CDR3 protein is CSAPHGANTEAFF. DNA of the CDR3: TGCAGTGCTCCCCACGGGGCTAACACTGAAGCTTTCTTT.

The J gene is TRBJ2-7, the V gene TRBV20-1; D is possibly TRBD2 (6 bases). The CDR3 has 14 amino acids. Trimming pared 4 bases from V and 3 bases from J, leaving 16 bases between. CDR1 and CDR2 (germline): DFQATT, SNEGSKA (reference sequence). The CDR3 nucleotides are TGCAGTGCTACCACTACGGGAGTTTACTACGAGCAGTACTTC. Protein product: CSATTTGVYYEQYF.

The rearrangement joins TRBV10-2 to TRBJ1-6; TRBD1 is a possible D gene (6 bases). Trimming removed 7 bases at V and 6 bases at J, with 13 bases between. The CDR3 contains 14 residues. The germline V gene encodes CDR1 WSHSY and CDR2 SAAADI. For the CDR3, the DNA is TGCGCCAGCATGACCGGGACAAGTAATTCACCCCTCCACTTT. Translated: CASMTGTSNSPLHF.

This clonotype was detected ten times or more. This sequence joins TRBV2 and TRBJ1-6; maybe TRBD1 (6 bases). Germline V CDR1 and CDR2: SNHLY, FYNNEI. Trimming took 6 bases from V and 4 from J, leaving 7 bases between them. The CDR3 spans 13 residues. CDR3 nucleotide sequence: TGTGCCAGCAGGACAGGTTATAATTCACCCCTCCACTTT. Amino acid sequence: CASRTGYNSPLHF.

J is TRBJ1-6 and V is TRBV10-3; D is uncertain. This CDR3 comprises 15 residues. The germline V gene encodes CDR1 ENHRY and CDR2 SYGVKD. V was pared by 4 bases and J by 7 bases, with 14 bases between. CDR3 sequence reads: CAISAWRAPNSPLHF. The CDR3 coding sequence is TGTGCCATCAGTGCGTGGCGAGCTCCAAATTCACCCCTCCACTTT.

This clonotype was recorded a few times. The genes are TRBV4-2 and TRBJ1-5; D is unresolved. Germline V gene data show CDR1 as LGHNA and CDR2 as YNFKEQ. The CDR3 covers 16 residues. V was pared by 0 bases and J by 0 bases, with 9 bases between. The CDR3 bases are TGTGCCAGCAGCCAAGAAGGCGGACTTAGCAATCAGCCCCAGCATTTT. It encodes CASSQEGGLSNQPQHF.

This clonotype was seen just once. The junction shows a germline mismatch at one end, possibly a read error. The CDR3, as DNA: TGTGCCAGCAGTTTATTTCAGGGGGCGCTCGGTAAAAACATTCAGCACTTC. Amino acids: CASSLFQGALGKNIQHF. The chain has TRBV28 and TRBJ2-4; 8 bases match TRBD1. The CDR3 runs 17 residues. Germline CDR1 reads MDHEN; CDR2 reads SYDVKM. Filled out from reference TRBV28 and TRBJ2-4, the complete variable domain reads DVKVTQSSRYLVKRTGEKVFLECVQDMDHENMFWYRQDPGLGLRLIYFSYDVKMKEKGDIPEGYSVSREKKERFSLILESASTNQTSMYLCASSLFQGALGKNIQHFGAGTRLSVL.